The next 23 T cell receptor beta chains were all read from a single sample in a study of blood T cell repertoires in COVID-19. The data were produced by immunoSEQ multiplex PCR, yet TCRdb's version contains in-frame clones alone and is incomplete. The sample holds 150,000 to 200,000 clones, about 91% seen once. The sample consisted of peripheral blood. The receptors here all came from a woman in her forties or fifties with acute or convalescent COVID-19.

The rearrangement links TRBV19 to TRBJ2-7; a possible D gene is TRBD2 (5 bases). V lost 3 bases and J 4 bases, leaving 10 bases between the germline ends. This CDR3 has 13 residues. Germline V gives CDR1 LNHDA, CDR2 SQIVND (reference sequence). CDR3 region: CASSINSGYEQYF. CDR3 DNA sequence: TGTGCCAGTAGTATCAACAGCGGTTACGAGCAGTACTTC.

This chain's CDR3 is CASSFGVGFLNTEAFF. CDR3 DNA: TGTGCCAGCAGCTTCGGAGTCGGGTTCTTGAACACTGAAGCTTTCTTT. The chain employs TRBV7-2 and TRBJ1-1; no reliable D call. The CDR3 covers 16 residues. V lost 3 bases to trimming and J lost 0 bases, with 14 bases between them. Germline V CDR1 and CDR2: SGHTA, FQGNSA.

The chain employs TRBV5-5 and TRBJ1-5; no clear D gene. Germline loops: CDR1 SGHKS, CDR2 YYEKEE (reference sequence). Between the trimmed V and J ends, which lost 1 base and 0 bases, there was a span of 8 bases. The CDR3 runs 15 residues. The CDR3 bases are TGTGCCAGCAGCTTGTCCGTCGGTAGCAATCAGCCCCAGCATTTT. It is translated as CASSLSVGSNQPQHF.

V is TRBV5-5 and J is TRBJ2-2; TRBD1 agrees at 7 bases. This CDR3 is built from 16 residues. Germline loops: CDR1 SGHKS, CDR2 YYEKEE (reference sequence). J was trimmed by 3 bases and V by 0 bases; bases with no gene match: 5. The CDR3 nucleotides are TGTGCCAGCAGCTTGGAAGGGGGCGACTACACCGGGGAGCTGTTTTTT. Encoded protein: CASSLEGGDYTGELFF.

J is TRBJ1-1 and V is TRBV2; the match to TRBD1 covers 9 bases. The CDR3 is 18 residues long. Germline V CDR1 and CDR2: SNHLY, FYNNEI. V shed 3 bases and J 6 bases; nucleotides not matched to a gene: 17. CDR3 protein: CASSEMPGQGGIDSEAFF. The DNA for the CDR3 is TGTGCCAGCAGTGAGATGCCGGGACAGGGAGGGATAGACTCTGAAGCTTTCTTT.

The chain has TRBV14 and TRBJ2-2; D uncertain. CDR1 and CDR2 from the germline V gene are SGHDN and FVKESK. The CDR3 is 15 residues long. Between the trimmed V and J ends, which lost 4 bases and 0 bases, there was a span of 9 bases. The CDR3 sequence: CASSPTATNTGELFF. CDR3 nucleotides: TGTGCCAGCAGCCCTACTGCTACGAACACCGGGGAGCTGTTTTTT.

The J gene is TRBJ1-4, the V gene TRBV20-1; no clear D gene. CDR3 length: 11 residues. The germline CDR1 and CDR2 sequences are DFQATT and SNEGSKA (reference sequence). Trimming took off 3 bases at V and 7 bases at J, with 6 bases between the two ends. The CDR3, as DNA: TGCAGTGCTAGTCTCGGTGAAAAACTGTTTTTT. This codes for CSASLGEKLFF.

This rearrangement joins TRBV27 to TRBJ2-5, with 10 bases aligning to TRBD2. Germline lookup yields CDR1 MNHEY and CDR2 SMNVEV (reference sequence). The CDR3 extends over 15 amino acids. Trimming took 4 bases from V and 2 from J; bases not matched to a gene: 4. The CDR3 here is CASSSPSGGQETQYF. CDR3 bases: TGTGCCAGCAGTTCCCCTAGCGGGGGTCAAGAGACCCAGTACTTC.

A word on this clone: At the DNA level, this CDR3 is encoded by other sequences in the same sample as well. The chain employs TRBV19 and TRBJ1-1; D is ambiguous. This CDR3 is 13 amino acids long. Germline V lookup: CDR1 LNHDA, CDR2 SQIVND (reference sequence). Trimming shortened V by 4 bases and J by 1 base, and 7 bases separated the two germline ends. CDR3 nucleotide sequence: TGTGCCAGTAGTAGAACAGCGAACACTGAAGCTTTCTTT. Translating it yields CASSRTANTEAFF.

The rearrangement links TRBV10-3 to TRBJ1-1; D unclear. This CDR3 contains 13 residues. The germline V gene has CDR1 ENHRY and CDR2 SYGVKD. V was cut by 7 bases and J by 0 bases, with 9 bases left in between. The CDR3 region is CAIKSDLNTEAFF. Written as DNA, the CDR3 is TGTGCCATCAAGAGTGACTTGAACACTGAAGCTTTCTTT.

The rearrangement links TRBV9 to TRBJ1-1; 8 bases are shared with TRBD1. CDR3 size: 13 residues. J gave up 4 bases and V 3 bases, and 2 bases lay outside the gene matches. Germline V gene lookup returns CDR1 SGDLS and CDR2 YYNGEE. The CDR3 region has the DNA TGTGCCAGCAGCGGGACAGGGACCACTGAAGCTTTCTTT. Amino acids: CASSGTGTTEAFF.

The V call is TRBV5-1, the J call TRBJ2-7; 12 bases are a match to TRBD2. The CDR3 runs 16 residues. The germline CDR1 and CDR2 sequences are SGHRS and YFSETQ. V lost 0 bases and J lost 3; bases outside the gene matches: 4. This chain's CDR3 is CASSLVSSGGDYEQYF. In nucleotides, the CDR3 is TGCGCCAGCAGCTTGGTTTCTAGCGGGGGGGACTACGAGCAGTACTTC.

This clone showed up just a few times. V gene TRBV12-3 or TRBV12-4 combines with J gene TRBJ1-1; perhaps TRBD1 as D (5 bases). The CDR3 sequence is 13 residues long. Trimming removed 7 bases from V and 4 bases from J, with 13 bases in between. CDR3 nucleotides: TGTGCCAGCATCCCAGGGTATTCCACTGAAGCTTTCTTT. Protein: CASIPGYSTEAFF.

This clone was counted a few times. The rearrangement joins TRBV27 to TRBJ1-1, with D possibly being TRBD1 (5 bases). This CDR3 contains 14 residues. The V and J ends lost 5 bases and 11 bases respectively, with 21 bases between them. In germline, CDR1 is MNHEY, CDR2 SMNVEV (reference sequence). CDR3: CASSPRFSRDWAFF. The CDR3 bases are TGTGCCAGCAGTCCCCGGTTTTCCCGGGACTGGGCTTTCTTT.

This clone has more than one count but fewer than ten. The chain carries TRBV7-9 and TRBJ1-2; 8 bases are a match to TRBD1. Per germline, CDR1 SEHNR and CDR2 FQNEAQ (reference sequence). J was trimmed by 4 bases and V by 4 bases; bases with no gene match: 5. The CDR3 contains 14 residues. Here the CDR3 DNA reads TGTGCCAGCAGCTCGGGACAGGCTGGCTATGGCTACACCTTC. It is translated as CASSSGQAGYGYTF.

The chain employs TRBV10-3 and TRBJ1-2; the match to TRBD1 covers 9 bases. This CDR3 has 14 residues. J lost 4 bases, V lost 7 bases, and 7 bases had no gene match. Germline CDR1 and CDR2: ENHRY and SYGVKD. The CDR3 loop reads CAITRGQGTYGYTF. CDR3 DNA: TGTGCCATCACCAGGGGACAGGGTACCTATGGCTACACCTTC.

The chain carries TRBV12-3 or TRBV12-4 and TRBJ2-6, with a tentative D call TRBD2 (6 bases). V was shortened by 5 bases and J by 18 bases, with 14 bases between the two germline ends. This CDR3 comprises 11 residues. The CDR3 DNA is TGTGCCAGCAGTCCGGGACTGGAGAGGACTTTC. Amino acid sequence: CASSPGLERTF.

The chain carries TRBV6-5 and TRBJ1-2; TRBD1 might be the D (6 bases). Trimming pared 10 bases from V and 4 bases from J, leaving 19 bases between. CDR1 MNHEY and CDR2 SVGAGI come from the germline V gene. This CDR3 spans 14 amino acids. In DNA, the CDR3 is TGTGCCACCCAGCAGGGGCCAGGGACCTATGGCTACACCTTC. It codes for CATQQGPGTYGYTF.

The rearrangement joins TRBV6-4 to TRBJ2-3, with TRBD2 matching over 7 bases. CDR3 length equals 14 residues. In germline, CDR1 is MRHNA, CDR2 SNTAGT. The trim removed 6 bases at V and 1 base at J, leaving 4 bases unmatched. The CDR3 nucleotides read TGTGCCAGCAGCTTAACTAGCGGCACAGATACGCAGTATTTT. Its protein is CASSLTSGTDTQYF.

The gene calls are TRBV2 and TRBJ2-7, with TRBD1 as a possible D gene (5 bases). Per germline, CDR1 SNHLY and CDR2 FYNNEI. Between the trimmed V and J ends, which lost 7 bases and 5 bases, there was a span of 15 bases. This CDR3 has 13 amino acids. This CDR3 is CASKDNSVNEQYF. Here the CDR3 DNA reads TGTGCCAGCAAGGACAATTCTGTCAACGAGCAGTACTTC.

The chain couples TRBV5-1 to TRBJ2-3; weak D call: TRBD2 (6 bases). The CDR3 is 15 amino acids. CDR1 and CDR2 (germline): SGHRS, YFSETQ. Deletions cut 0 bases from V and 8 bases from J, with 16 bases between. The CDR3: CASSLGPSRGGTQYF. The CDR3, as DNA: TGCGCCAGCAGCTTGGGCCCTAGTCGGGGAGGTACGCAGTATTTT.

This clone occurred once. The rearrangement uses TRBV25-1 and TRBJ2-7; possible D gene TRBD1, 6 bases. Trimming cost V 0 bases and J 6 bases, with 12 bases left between them. CDR1 and CDR2 (germline): MGHDK, SYGVNS. This CDR3 comprises 14 residues. The CDR3 sequence: CASSEYRGSVEQYF. The CDR3 DNA reads as TGTGCCAGCAGTGAATATAGGGGGTCGGTCGAGCAGTACTTC.

The chain joins TRBV19 to TRBJ1-1, with TRBD1 matching over 8 bases. The trim removed 4 bases at V and 1 base at J, leaving 5 bases unmatched. Germline CDR1 LNHDA, CDR2 SQIVND (reference sequence). The CDR3 runs to 15 residues. For the CDR3, the DNA is TGTGCCAGTAGTACCCAGGGACAGGCGAACACTGAAGCTTTCTTT. Translation: CASSTQGQANTEAFF.